This T cell receptor (beta chain) was identified during a study of T-cell reconstitution after alpha-beta-depleted transplantation in children. Study-wide results and limits: Expanded clones from the graft, numbering several hundred, reportedly supplied alpha-beta T cells about two months after transplant. Diversity of TCRbeta at day 60 was high in some patients, arising from surviving recipient T cells and thymic progenitors. At one year after transplant, newly produced T cells mostly accounted for T-cell counts and diversity.

Unique molecular identifiers featured in how the TCRbeta library was prepared. TCRdb reprocessed the PCR reads via MiXCR and lists one record per CDR3 protein. The sample holds 120,000 or so distinct CDR3 sequences; more than 20% are singletons and the top ten take 10% to 13%. Remarks on this clonotype: What it binds is not known.

The receptor was isolated from a male patient aged 2 to 9 who had a stem cell transplant for chronic granulomatous disease, so the T cells may come from the graft donor. Sequencing used PBMCs, mostly from graft donor cells, obtained 180 days after TCRalphabeta/CD19-depleted stem cell transplant.

The CDR3 DNA reads as TGTGCCAGCAGCTTAGCCGGGACTAGCGGGAGAACGATCACCGGGGAGCTGTTTTTT. As protein: CASSLAGTSGRTITGELFF. The V gene is TRBV7-3, the J gene TRBJ2-2, with 14 bases lining up with TRBD2. The CDR3 consists of 19 residues. V dropped 2 bases and J dropped 4; count of bases not matched to a gene: 9. Per the germline V gene, CDR1 is SGHTA and CDR2 is FQGTGA.